These 31 T cell receptor beta chains originate from one sample sequenced in a study of blood T cells in healthy people across ages. Through a sample-barcoded 5' primer and a J-beta primer mix, a second PCR was run for about 7 to 12 cycles. TCRdb called the 5' RACE reads again in MiXCR, with one record for every CDR3 protein. The sample holds 550,000 to 650,000 distinct CDR3 sequences, approximately 30% seen once. Sequencing was performed on blood. The receptor source for this set is an elderly woman in good health.

There are a few counts of this clonotype. The conserved closing phenylalanine or tryptophan is absent in this CDR3, likely reflecting a read error. The CDR3 DNA reads as TGCGCCAGCAGCCCAGAGGGGCAGGGATACAATGAGCAGTACTTA. Translated: CASSPEGQGYNEQYL. This chain links TRBV5-1 with TRBJ2-7; tentatively, D is TRBD1 or TRBD2 (5 bases each). The CDR3 loop spans 15 amino acids. Trimming removed 4 bases at V and 7 bases at J, with 21 bases between. Germline V gene sequence: CDR1 SGHRS, CDR2 YFSETQ.

The chain combines TRBV7-9 with TRBJ2-7; the match to TRBD1 covers 7 bases. Judging by the DNA end, TRBJ2-5 fits better; the J call may be wrong. The length of the CDR3 is 15 residues. CDR1 is SEHNR, CDR2 FQNEAQ, per germline (reference sequence). CDR3: CASSLATGPLKTQYF. DNA for the CDR3: TGTGCCAGCAGCTTAGCGACAGGGCCGCTTAAGACCCAGTACTTC.

This clonotype turned up a few times. V is TRBV7-2 and J is TRBJ1-4; a weak D match, TRBD1 (6 bases). This CDR3 has 14 amino acids. Germline values: CDR1 SGHTA, CDR2 FQGNSA. V gave up 2 bases and J gave up 7 bases, with 11 bases separating them. The CDR3 region has the DNA TGTGCCAGCAGCTTACTAGGGGGGGGTGAAAAACTGTTTTTT. Protein sequence: CASSLLGGGEKLFF.

The V call is TRBV7-2, the J call TRBJ1-4; D perhaps matches TRBD1 (5 bases). Germline-derived CDR1 and CDR2 are SGHTA and FQGNSA. The ends were cut back, 6 bases at V and 5 bases at J, with 16 bases in the middle. This CDR3 has 15 amino acids. In DNA, the CDR3 is TGTGCCAGCAGTTTGGCCGGGACCCTAAATGAAAAACTGTTTTTT. This gives the protein CASSLAGTLNEKLFF.

This clonotype was picked up a small number of times. The rearrangement links TRBV2 to TRBJ1-1, with TRBD1 identical over 12 bases. CDR1 and CDR2 from the germline V gene are SNHLY and FYNNEI. Germline trimming cut 6 bases from V and 6 bases from J; bases unmatched to any gene: 8. The CDR3 consists of 15 residues. CDR3 sequence (DNA): TGTGCCAGCAGGCAACGCGGGACAGGGGGCTCTGAAGCTTTCTTT. Protein product: CASRQRGTGGSEAFF.

The V gene is TRBV7-2, the J gene TRBJ2-1, with a possible D match to TRBD1 (5 bases). This CDR3 is built from 15 residues. Per germline, CDR1 SGHTA and CDR2 FQGNSA. Trimming took off 5 bases at V and 1 base at J, with 12 bases between the two ends. The CDR3: CASSLLGDSYNEQFF. CDR3 sequence (DNA): TGTGCCAGCAGCCTCCTAGGGGATTCCTACAATGAGCAGTTCTTC.

There are a few counts of this clonotype. A much larger clone differs from this one at a single base, so this may be a read error. V gene TRBV2 combines with J gene TRBJ1-4; perhaps TRBD1 as D (6 bases). Germline CDR1 SNHLY, CDR2 FYNNEI. This CDR3 spans 13 amino acids. The CDR3 nucleotides are TGTGCCTGTCGACAGGCTCCGGGGGAAAAACGGTTTTTT. It translates to CACRQAPGEKRFF.

In this sample, this clonotype turned up many times. This chain joins TRBV20-1 and TRBJ2-1; 14 nucleotides match TRBD2. The CDR3 covers 17 residues. The J segment lost 0 bases and the V segment lost 5 bases, leaving 6 bases of the junction unmatched. Germline V CDR1 and CDR2: DFQATT, SNEGSKA (reference sequence). In DNA form, the CDR3 reads TGCAGTGCTCGGACTAGCGGGGGGATATACTCCTACAATGAGCAGTTCTTC. Translating gives CSARTSGGIYSYNEQFF.

This clonotype showed up just a few times. An end of the junction differs from the germline gene, which may be a read error. The J gene is TRBJ1-4, the V gene TRBV19; 8 bases agree with TRBD1. CDR3 length: 16 amino acids. Germline V gene lookup returns CDR1 LNHDA and CDR2 SQIVND (reference sequence). The DNA for the CDR3 is TGTGCCAGTACCACAACAGGGGGAAAAGCTAATGAAAAACGGTTTTTT. Protein: CASTTTGGKANEKRFF.

This clonotype was detected ten times or more. This rearrangement joins TRBV29-1 to TRBJ2-7; D remains unclear. This CDR3 is built from 13 residues. Germline CDR1 SQVTM, CDR2 ANQGSEA. The germline V and J ends were trimmed by 0 bases and 3 bases, with 9 bases remaining between them. The CDR3 bases are TGCAGCGTTGAAGATCGCAATGGCTACGAGCAGTACTTC. Translating gives CSVEDRNGYEQYF.

The rearrangement uses TRBV10-3 and TRBJ2-7; 10 bases map to TRBD2. Germline lookup yields CDR1 ENHRY and CDR2 SYGVKD. Losses at the gene ends were 6 bases for V and 2 bases for J; bases not matched to a gene: 7. The CDR3 consists of 15 residues. The CDR3 protein is CAISDQRGGPYEQYF. The CDR3 DNA reads as TGTGCCATCAGCGATCAGCGGGGGGGCCCCTACGAGCAGTACTTC.

This clonotype was seen repeatedly, ten times or more. The chain uses TRBV24-1 and TRBJ2-7; 13 bases align to TRBD2. Germline V gene data show CDR1 as KGHDR and CDR2 as SFDVKD. The V and J ends lost 6 bases and 4 bases, in that order; junction bases with no gene match: 5. The CDR3 runs 15 residues. CDR3 residues: CATSQGLAGVYEQYF. Here the CDR3 DNA reads TGTGCCACCAGTCAAGGACTAGCGGGGGTTTACGAGCAGTACTTC.

This clonotype was seen only a few times. The CDR3 spells CASIRDVRYSNQPQHF. Written as DNA, the CDR3 is TGTGCCAGCATCCGGGACGTACGATATAGCAATCAGCCCCAGCATTTT. J is TRBJ1-5 and V is TRBV6-1, with a tentative D call TRBD1 (5 bases). Trimming took off 7 bases at V and 0 bases at J, with 16 bases between the two ends. Germline assignment: CDR1 MNHNS and CDR2 SASEGT. This CDR3 region has 16 residues.

The chain employs TRBV6-2 or TRBV6-3 and TRBJ2-3; 10 nucleotides agree with TRBD2. The CDR3 sequence is 15 residues long. Per the germline V gene, CDR1 is MNHEY and CDR2 is SVGEGT. V was clipped by 2 bases and J by 8 bases; unmatched bases: 7. Here the CDR3 DNA reads TGTGCCAGCAGTTACGGCCCTAGCGGGAGTACTACGCAGTATTTT. Translation gives CASSYGPSGSTTQYF.

The sample holds many counts of this clonotype. V usage is TRBV5-1 and J usage is TRBJ2-7; the match to TRBD1 covers 12 bases. Trimming at V came to 4 bases and at J to 5 bases, leaving 10 bases not matched to a gene. Per germline, CDR1 SGHRS and CDR2 YFSETQ. The CDR3 runs 16 residues. CDR3 region: CASSGVLGQGANEQYF. As DNA, the CDR3 is TGCGCCAGCAGCGGGGTGTTGGGACAGGGGGCCAACGAGCAGTACTTC.

This clonotype appeared a single time. The CDR3 sequence is CASSLIQAYEQYF. CDR3 in DNA: TGTGCCAGCAGTTTAATACAGGCATACGAGCAGTACTTC. J is TRBJ2-4 and V is TRBV12-3 or TRBV12-4, with D possibly matching TRBD1 (5 bases). Near its end, the DNA agrees better with TRBJ2-7, so the J call may be wrong. This CDR3 region has 13 residues.

This clonotype was seen many times. A read error may explain this, as a much larger clone is one base away. This rearrangement joins TRBV20-1 to TRBJ2-7; D is unclear. This CDR3 comprises 11 residues. Germline V gene lookup returns CDR1 DFQATT and CDR2 SNEGSKA (reference sequence). CDR3 in amino acids: CGAQFSYEQYF. The CDR3 DNA reads TGCGGTGCCCAATTTTCCTACGAGCAGTACTTC.

The rearrangement uses TRBV3-1 and TRBJ2-5; no reliable D call. V was pared by 0 bases and J by 4 bases, with 12 bases between. Per germline, CDR1 LGHDT and CDR2 YNNKEL (reference sequence). This CDR3 is built from 15 residues. The CDR3 sequence is CASSQENGLGETQYF. The CDR3 DNA reads as TGTGCCAGCAGCCAAGAAAACGGGTTAGGAGAGACCCAGTACTTC.

The sample holds many counts of this clonotype. V is TRBV7-9 and J is TRBJ1-1, with TRBD1 matching 8 bases. The V gene's germline CDR1 is SEHNR and CDR2 FQNEAQ (reference sequence). V dropped 5 bases and J dropped 0; count of bases not matched to a gene: 8. The CDR3 is 16 residues long. Written as DNA, the CDR3 is TGTGCCAGCAGCCCGGTAGGGACAGGCATGAACACTGAAGCTTTCTTT. Amino acid sequence: CASSPVGTGMNTEAFF.

This clonotype was observed a few times. This chain links TRBV7-6 with TRBJ1-1; TRBD1 agrees at 9 bases. Per the germline V gene, CDR1 is SGHVS and CDR2 is FNYEAQ. The V segment lost 2 bases and the J segment 8 bases; nucleotides outside the gene matches: 12. This CDR3 is built from 16 residues. CDR3 protein: CASSLLPTTGGTEAFF. CDR3 coding DNA: TGTGCCAGCAGCTTACTTCCAACGACAGGGGGGACCGAAGCTTTCTTT.

About this clonotype: A junction boundary mismatches the germline segment, possibly from a read error. Here the CDR3 DNA reads TGTGCCAGCAGTTCCGTTCCGAGCTCCTACGAGCGGTACTTC. Its protein is CASSSVPSSYERYF. This sequence joins TRBV6-5 and TRBJ2-7; D gene ambiguous. CDR1 is MNHEY and CDR2 is SVGAGI in the germline V gene. The CDR3 extends over 14 amino acids.

The chain uses TRBV25-1 and TRBJ1-2; TRBD1 matches 8 bases. This CDR3 is built from 13 residues. J was trimmed by 8 bases and V by 6 bases; bases with no gene match: 8. CDR1 is MGHDK, CDR2 SYGVNS, per germline. In nucleotides, the CDR3 is TGTGCCAGCAGGGACAGGGCTACCATCGGCTACACCTTC. Protein sequence: CASRDRATIGYTF.

This clonotype was detected only a few times. Given a much more abundant clone one base away, this may be a read error. The CDR3 spells CASSAPGSSYNEQYF. The CDR3 region has the DNA TGTGCCAGCAGCGCCCCGGGGAGCTCCTACAATGAGCAGTACTTC. The chain has TRBV28 and TRBJ2-1; possibly TRBD2 for D (5 bases). The end of the DNA fits TRBJ2-7 better, so the J call may be wrong. Per the germline V gene, CDR1 is MDHEN and CDR2 is SYDVKM. The CDR3 covers 15 residues.

As to this clonotype: This sequence may be a read error, since a much larger clone differs from it by one base. The rearrangement links TRBV6-1 to TRBJ2-7; 10 positions match TRBD2. There are 15 residues in the CDR3. V dropped 4 bases and J dropped 1; count of bases not matched to a gene: 4. Germline CDR1 reads MNHNS; CDR2 reads SASEGT. CDR3: CASSGGTSASYEQYF. The CDR3 DNA follows: TGTGCCAGCAGTGGGGGGACTAGCGCGTCCTACGAGCAGTACTTC.

This chain connects TRBV7-9 to TRBJ2-1; the match to TRBD2 covers 12 bases. Germline CDR1 is SEHNR and CDR2 is FQNEAQ (reference sequence). V lost 1 base, J lost 3 bases, and 4 bases stayed unmatched. The CDR3 runs to 17 residues. CDR3: CASSLGTSGIIYNEQFF. As DNA, the CDR3 is TGTGCCAGCAGCTTAGGGACTAGCGGGATCATCTACAATGAGCAGTTCTTC.

This clonotype was counted only a few times. This may come from a read error, since a much larger clone is one base off. The CDR3 nucleotides are TGTGCCAGCAGCTCGAGGGGGGGGGGCTCCTACAATGAGCAGTTCTTC. It specifies CASSSRGGGSYNEQFF. The rearrangement links TRBV7-2 to TRBJ2-1, with a tentative D call TRBD2 (7 bases). V was shortened by 4 bases and J by 0 bases, with 13 bases between the two germline ends. Germline-derived CDR1 and CDR2 are SGHTA and FQGNSA. The CDR3 spans 16 residues.

This clonotype has ten or more counts. The chain combines TRBV4-1 with TRBJ1-2, with a weak D call TRBD1 (5 bases). Trimming cost V 0 bases and J 5 bases, with 10 bases left between them. This CDR3 has 14 amino acids. Germline CDR1 and CDR2: MGHRA and YSYEKL. Here the CDR3 reads CASSQDRDGYGYTF. Written as DNA, the CDR3 is TGCGCCAGCAGCCAAGACAGGGATGGGTATGGCTACACCTTC.

This chain joins TRBV11-2 and TRBJ2-3, with TRBD2 matching 16 bases. The CDR3 extends over 17 amino acids. Per the germline V gene, CDR1 is SGHAT and CDR2 is FQNNGV. V dropped 5 bases and J dropped 4; count of bases not matched to a gene: 6. The CDR3 nucleotides read TGTGCCAGCAGCCGTGGGACTAGCGGGGGGGCGGCAGATACGCAGTATTTT. Translation gives CASSRGTSGGAADTQYF.

In regard to this clonotype: A clone one base away is much larger, so this may be a read error. The gene calls are TRBV5-1 and TRBJ2-7, with D maybe TRBD1 (5 bases). The V gene lost 4 bases and the J gene lost 7 bases, with 12 bases spanning the gap. The length of the CDR3 is 12 residues. The germline V gene has CDR1 SGHRS and CDR2 YFSETQ. As DNA, the CDR3 is TGCGCCAGCAGCCGCCAGGGCAATGAGCAGTACTTC. Its protein product is CASSRQGNEQYF.

In this sample, this clonotype turned up a few times. J is TRBJ1-1 and V is TRBV5-1; D is undetermined. Per the germline V gene, CDR1 is SGHRS and CDR2 is YFSETQ. This CDR3 has 14 amino acids. Trimming cost V 3 bases and J 6 bases, with 15 bases left between them. This CDR3 reads CASSWEAVRAEAFF. Here the CDR3 DNA reads TGCGCCAGCAGCTGGGAGGCAGTGAGGGCTGAAGCTTTCTTT.

The V call is TRBV29-1, the J call TRBJ2-1; 16 bases match TRBD2. The CDR3 loop spans 17 amino acids. After removal of 3 bases from V and 4 bases from J, the junction contained 6 bases not matched to a gene. Per the germline V gene, CDR1 is SQVTM and CDR2 is ANQGSEA. This chain's CDR3 is CSVEGLAGGTGYNEQFF. The CDR3 DNA reads TGCAGCGTTGAGGGACTAGCGGGAGGGACTGGGTACAATGAGCAGTTCTTC.